A selection of T cell receptor beta chains follows, all from one sample in a study of T cells in Graves' hyperthyroidism and ophthalmopathy. TCRdb re-derived calls from the multiplex PCR reads in MiXCR, one entry per CDR3 protein. The table records fewer than 650,000 distinct CDR3 sequences, more than 13% of them present only once. The sequenced sample was blood. Source of these receptors: a woman between 18 and 29 years old with Graves' ophthalmopathy. The conserved cysteine and the conserved F or W are not part of the CDR3 here. Fields, in order: CDR3 protein, J gene, D gene, V gene. A D gene is named only where the DNA matches it firmly.

ASTWTSGRPSYEQY | TRBJ2-7 | TRBD2 | TRBV7-2
ASTLGYGANVLT | TRBJ2-6 | . | TRBV12-3/TRBV12-4
ASSISGQGNMHYGYT | TRBJ1-2 | TRBD1 | TRBV11-3
ATRGTAWNTEAF | TRBJ1-1 | TRBD1 | TRBV11-2
AWEKAGTSNEKLF | TRBJ1-4 | . | TRBV30
ASSPRQGNQPQH | TRBJ1-5 | . | TRBV3-1
ACNSRGADNTEAF | TRBJ1-1 | . | TRBV19
ASSYGRVGRGNTEAF | TRBJ1-1 | . | TRBV6-5
ASHDPGRSYGYT | TRBJ1-2 | . | TRBV28
ASSLGTGINQPQH | TRBJ1-5 | TRBD1 | TRBV7-9